The 19 T cell receptor beta chains listed next were all sequenced from one sample in a study of blood T cell repertoires in COVID-19. Only in-frame clones appear in the TCRdb table, and some are missing; sequencing was by immunoSEQ multiplex PCR. The sample has roughly 200,000 clones; roughly nine tenths are singletons. Material: PBMCs or T cells enriched from blood (not recorded which). The receptor set was obtained from a middle-aged woman in a cohort exposed to, infected with or recovered from COVID-19 (not recorded which).

This chain uses TRBV5-1 with TRBJ1-2, with no clear D. Germline V gene lookup returns CDR1 SGHRS and CDR2 YFSETQ. The CDR3 extends over 15 amino acids. With 0 bases removed from V and 3 bases from J, the gap between germline ends came to 12 bases. The CDR3 DNA reads TGCGCCAGCAGCTTGGGCCCTTCGTACTACTATGGCTACACCTTC. Encoded protein: CASSLGPSYYYGYTF.

The chain joins TRBV11-2 to TRBJ2-7; 10 bases line up with TRBD2. This CDR3 spans 15 amino acids. Germline trimming cut 6 bases from V and 0 bases from J; bases unmatched to any gene: 5. CDR1 and CDR2 (germline): SGHAT, FQNNGV. CDR3 amino acids: CASRQLAGTSYEQYF. The CDR3 DNA follows: TGTGCCAGCAGACAACTAGCGGGAACCTCCTACGAGCAGTACTTC.

The V gene is TRBV7-2, the J gene TRBJ1-6; D is uncertain. The V and J ends lost 1 base and 5 bases respectively, with 12 bases between them. The CDR3 is 16 residues long. In germline, CDR1 is SGHTA, CDR2 FQGNSA. The CDR3 DNA reads TGTGCCAGCAGCTTAGAACCCACCGAGAATAATTCACCCCTCCACTTT. This gives the protein CASSLEPTENNSPLHF.

The chain is built from TRBV7-2 and TRBJ2-1; 15 bases are a match to TRBD2. The V gene end was trimmed by 5 bases and the J gene end by 8 bases; junction bases not matched to a gene: 7. Per the germline V gene, CDR1 is SGHTA and CDR2 is FQGNSA. The CDR3 extends over 16 amino acids. The DNA of the CDR3 is TGTGCCAGCAGCCGGTCGGGACTAGCGGGGGGATATGAGCAGTTCTTC. Translated: CASSRSGLAGGYEQFF.

This rearrangement joins TRBV5-1 to TRBJ1-1, with D unresolved. Germline V gives CDR1 SGHRS, CDR2 YFSETQ. The length of the CDR3 is 13 residues. V gave up 0 bases and J gave up 4 bases, with 7 bases separating them. CDR3 amino acids: CASSLGESTEAFF. Written as DNA, the CDR3 is TGCGCCAGCAGCTTGGGGGAGAGCACTGAAGCTTTCTTT.

V is TRBV9 and J is TRBJ1-5; 8 nucleotides match TRBD1. CDR1 SGDLS and CDR2 YYNGEE come from the germline V gene. J gave up 4 bases and V 0 bases, and 3 bases lay outside the gene matches. This CDR3 region has 15 residues. This CDR3 is CASSVGGQANQPQHF. For the CDR3, the DNA is TGTGCCAGCAGCGTAGGGGGACAGGCGAATCAGCCCCAGCATTTT.

The rearrangement uses TRBV18 and TRBJ1-2; possible D gene TRBD1, 5 bases. The CDR3 consists of 19 residues. Trimming removed 2 bases from V and 1 base from J, with 23 bases in between. Germline V gene data show CDR1 as KGHSH and CDR2 as LQKENI. The CDR3 here is CASSPFIARTGAINYGYTF. The DNA of the CDR3 is TGTGCCAGCTCACCATTTATCGCCAGAACAGGTGCAATTAACTATGGCTACACCTTC.

The chain employs TRBV24-1 and TRBJ2-2; D is unclear. V dropped 7 bases and J dropped 5 bases, with 7 bases sitting between them. The CDR3 consists of 12 residues. Germline assignment: CDR1 KGHDR and CDR2 SFDVKD. CDR3 sequence (DNA): TGTGCCACCAGGGCTCAGACCGGGGAGCTGTTTTTT. Translated: CATRAQTGELFF.

This rearrangement joins TRBV21-1 to TRBJ1-2. TRBV21-1 is deemed a pseudogene. This CDR3 is 15 amino acids long. The DNA for the CDR3 is TGTGCCAGCAACCCGGGAGGGATTTCTAACTATGGCTACACCTTC. Amino acids: CASNPGGISNYGYTF.

This chain joins TRBV4-3 and TRBJ2-1; D is undetermined. The CDR3 runs 15 residues. The ends were cut back, 0 bases at V and 4 bases at J, with 10 bases in the middle. The germline V gene has CDR1 LGHNA and CDR2 YSLEER. The CDR3 DNA reads TGCGCCAGCAGCCAAGACGGAGTAATTTACAATGAGCAGTTCTTC. It translates to CASSQDGVIYNEQFF.

The chain uses TRBV24-1 and TRBJ2-1; 11 bases agree with TRBD2. The CDR3 loop spans 14 amino acids. V gave up 3 bases and J gave up 11 bases; unmatched junction bases: 5. Looked up from germline, CDR1 is KGHDR and CDR2 is SFDVKD. Here the CDR3 reads CATSDELAGEKQFF. CDR3 coding DNA: TGTGCCACCAGTGATGAACTAGCGGGAGAGAAGCAGTTCTTC.

A single count supports this clone. The chain joins TRBV19 to TRBJ1-5; 7 bases match TRBD1. Germline-derived CDR1 and CDR2 are LNHDA and SQIVND (reference sequence). The CDR3 sequence is 17 residues long. After removal of 4 bases from V and 0 bases from J, the junction contained 9 bases not matched to a gene. The CDR3 sequence is CASSTRDSLYSNQPQHF. The CDR3 DNA sequence: TGTGCCAGTAGTACCCGGGACAGCCTTTATAGCAATCAGCCCCAGCATTTT.

V gene TRBV5-1 combines with J gene TRBJ1-2; D perhaps matches TRBD1 (5 bases). The CDR3 totals 13 residues. The V gene's germline CDR1 is SGHRS and CDR2 YFSETQ. The ends were cut back, 4 bases at V and 8 bases at J, with 15 bases in the middle. The CDR3 reads CASSPGPGEGYTF. The CDR3 bases are TGCGCCAGCAGCCCGGGACCGGGGGAGGGCTACACCTTC.

The chain joins TRBV5-4 to TRBJ1-2; D possibly corresponds to TRBD1 (5 bases). The V gene lost 4 bases and the J gene lost 4 bases, with 17 bases spanning the gap. Germline assignment: CDR1 SGHNT and CDR2 YYREEE (reference sequence). This CDR3 is built from 15 residues. This CDR3 is CASSPSDSLTYGYTF. The CDR3, as DNA: TGTGCCAGCAGCCCAAGCGACAGTCTTACCTATGGCTACACCTTC.

A few counts support this clone. The V gene is TRBV5-4, the J gene TRBJ2-2; 9 nucleotides match TRBD1. CDR1 is SGHNT, CDR2 YYREEE, per germline (reference sequence). The CDR3 length is 15 residues. The junction had 9 bases not matched to a gene; V was cut back by 3 bases and J by 9 bases. The CDR3 nucleotides read TGTGCCAGCAGCTCCCGGACAGGGGTCCGACGGGAGCTGTTTTTT. As protein: CASSSRTGVRRELFF. The variable domain in full, with the rest retrieved from reference TRBV5-4 and TRBJ2-2, is ETGVTQSPTHLIKTRGQQVTLRCSSQSGHNTVSWYQQALGQGPQFIFQYYREEENGRGNFPPRFSGLQFPNYSSELNVNALELDDSALYLCASSSRTGVRRELFFGEGSRLTVL.

CDR3 nucleotides: TGTGCCAGCAGTTCTAACATACAGGGTAGCTCCTATAATTCACCCCTCCACTTT. The encoded protein is CASSSNIQGSSYNSPLHF. The J gene is TRBJ1-6, the V gene TRBV28; D possibly corresponds to TRBD1 (6 bases). CDR3 length: 18 amino acids. V was cut by 4 bases and J by 0 bases, with 16 bases left in between. CDR1 is MDHEN and CDR2 is SYDVKM in the germline V gene.

This chain uses TRBV11-2 with TRBJ2-5, with D maybe TRBD2 (6 bases). The CDR3 runs 14 residues. Germline lookup yields CDR1 SGHAT and CDR2 FQNNGV. Trimming pared 5 bases from V and 4 bases from J, leaving 14 bases between. Here the CDR3 reads CASSQARGGETQYF. For the CDR3, the DNA is TGTGCCAGCAGCCAGGCACGGGGAGGAGAGACCCAGTACTTC.

The chain joins TRBV5-1 to TRBJ2-2; TRBD2 matches 7 bases. CDR1 and CDR2 from the germline V gene are SGHRS and YFSETQ. Trimming took 6 bases from V and 3 from J; bases not matched to a gene: 17. The CDR3 extends over 18 amino acids. Here the CDR3 DNA reads TGCGCCAGCACCCTTCACCCTTCCGGGGAGGGAGACACCGGGGAGCTGTTTTTT. It encodes CASTLHPSGEGDTGELFF.

The rearrangement links TRBV4-1 to TRBJ1-1; 8 bases are shared with TRBD1. This CDR3 comprises 14 residues. Germline V gene lookup returns CDR1 MGHRA and CDR2 YSYEKL. V gave up 4 bases and J gave up 4 bases; unmatched junction bases: 5. CDR3 nucleotides: TGCGCCAGCAGCCCGGACAGGGCGTCCACTGAAGCTTTCTTT. Protein: CASSPDRASTEAFF.